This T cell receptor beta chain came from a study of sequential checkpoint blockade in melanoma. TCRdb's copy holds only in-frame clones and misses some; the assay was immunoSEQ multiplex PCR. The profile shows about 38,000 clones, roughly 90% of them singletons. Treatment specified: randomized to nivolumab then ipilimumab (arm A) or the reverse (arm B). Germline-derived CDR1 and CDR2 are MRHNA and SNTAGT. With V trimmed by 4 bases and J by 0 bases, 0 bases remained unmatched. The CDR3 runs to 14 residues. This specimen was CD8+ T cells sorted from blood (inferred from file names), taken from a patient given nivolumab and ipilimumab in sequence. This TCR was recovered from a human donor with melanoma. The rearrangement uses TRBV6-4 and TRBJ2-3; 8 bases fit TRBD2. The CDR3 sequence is CASSASGSTDTQYF. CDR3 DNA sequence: TGTGCCAGCAGTGCTAGCGGGAGCACAGATACGCAGTATTTT.